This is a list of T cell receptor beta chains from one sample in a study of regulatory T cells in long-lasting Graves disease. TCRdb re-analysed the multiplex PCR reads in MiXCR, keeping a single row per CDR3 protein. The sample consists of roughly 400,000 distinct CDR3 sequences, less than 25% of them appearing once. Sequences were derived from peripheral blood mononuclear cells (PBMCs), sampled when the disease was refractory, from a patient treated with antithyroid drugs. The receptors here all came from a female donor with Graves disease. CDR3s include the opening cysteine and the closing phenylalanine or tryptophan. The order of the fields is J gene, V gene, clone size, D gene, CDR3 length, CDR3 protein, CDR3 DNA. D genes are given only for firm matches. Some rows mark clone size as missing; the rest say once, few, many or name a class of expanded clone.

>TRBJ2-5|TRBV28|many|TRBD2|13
CASSLGGQETQYF
TGTGCCAGCAGCTTGGGGGGGCAAGAGACCCAGTACTTC
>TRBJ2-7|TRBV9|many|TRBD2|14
CASSASGTENEQYF
TGTGCCAGCAGCGCTAGCGGGACGGAGAACGAGCAGTACTTC
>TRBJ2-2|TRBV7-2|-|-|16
CASTLVSGPRTGELFF
TGTGCCAGCACCCTTGTCAGCGGGCCTCGCACCGGGGAGCTGTTTTTT
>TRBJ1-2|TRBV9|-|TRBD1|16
CASSVALSGGDEGYTF
TGTGCCAGCAGCGTAGCTCTGTCAGGGGGCGATGAAGGCTACACCTTC
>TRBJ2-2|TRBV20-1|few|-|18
CSASARMSSGTNTGELFF
TGCAGTGCTAGCGCCCGAATGAGCAGCGGCACGAACACCGGGGAGCTGTTTTTT
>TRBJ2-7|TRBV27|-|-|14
CASSFRPETYEQYF
TGTGCCAGCAGTTTTAGGCCAGAAACCTACGAGCAGTACTTC
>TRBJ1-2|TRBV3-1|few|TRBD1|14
CASSLLTGVYGYTF
TGTGCCAGCAGCCTTTTAACAGGGGTCTATGGCTACACCTTC
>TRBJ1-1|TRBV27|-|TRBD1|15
CASSSGTGLYTEAFF
TGTGCCAGCAGTTCCGGGACAGGGCTTTACACTGAAGCTTTCTTT
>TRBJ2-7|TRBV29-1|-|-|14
CSVSGTTISYEQYF
TGCAGCGTTTCAGGGACAACGATCTCCTACGAGCAGTACTTC
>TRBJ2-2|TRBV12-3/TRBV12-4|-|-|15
CASTPGEVGTGELFF
TGTGCCAGCACCCCGGGGGAGGTTGGCACCGGGGAGCTGTTTTTT
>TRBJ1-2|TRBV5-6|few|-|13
CASSFGQLEGYTF
TGTGCCAGCAGCTTCGGTCAGCTCGAGGGCTACACCTTC
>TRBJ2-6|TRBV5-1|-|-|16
CASSSQGKAGANVLTF
TGCGCCAGCAGCTCCCAGGGAAAGGCTGGGGCCAACGTCCTGACTTTC
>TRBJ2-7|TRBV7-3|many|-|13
CASSLDYTYEQYF
TGTGCCAGCAGCCTGGACTACACCTACGAGCAGTACTTC
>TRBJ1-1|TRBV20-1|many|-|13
CSAPDSWRTEAFF
TGCAGTGCCCCGGACAGCTGGAGGACTGAAGCTTTCTTT
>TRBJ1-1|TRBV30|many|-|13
CACRRSMNTEAFF
TGTGCCTGCCGGAGGTCGATGAACACTGAAGCTTTCTTT
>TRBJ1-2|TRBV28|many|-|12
CASSLTGSGYTF
TGTGCCAGCAGTTTGACGGGGTCTGGCTACACCTTC
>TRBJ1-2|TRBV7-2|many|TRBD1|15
CASSYGQGYGFGYTF
TGTGCCAGCAGCTACGGACAGGGGTACGGTTTTGGCTACACCTTC
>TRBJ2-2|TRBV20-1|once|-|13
CSASFMNTGELFF
TGCAGTGCTAGCTTCATGAACACCGGGGAGCTGTTTTTT
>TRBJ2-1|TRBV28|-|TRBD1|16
CASSSYDRGAYNEQFF
TGTGCCAGCAGTTCCTACGACAGGGGCGCCTACAATGAGCAGTTCTTC
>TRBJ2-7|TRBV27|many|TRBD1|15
CASSLPGTGRYEQYF
TGTGCCAGCAGTTTACCCGGGACAGGAAGGTACGAGCAGTACTTC
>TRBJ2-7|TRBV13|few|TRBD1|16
CASSLATGALAYEQYF
TGTGCCAGCAGCTTAGCGACAGGGGCGCTCGCCTACGAGCAGTACTTC
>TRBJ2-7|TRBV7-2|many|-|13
CASSLAPGDEQYF
TGTGCCAGCAGCTTAGCGCCGGGGGACGAGCAGTACTTC
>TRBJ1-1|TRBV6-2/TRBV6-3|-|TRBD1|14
CASSLDRATKEAFF
TGTGCCAGCAGCTTAGACAGGGCGACTAAAGAAGCTTTCTTT
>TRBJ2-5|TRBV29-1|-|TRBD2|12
CSVVLGGETQYF
TGCAGCGTTGTTCTGGGGGGGGAGACCCAGTACTTC
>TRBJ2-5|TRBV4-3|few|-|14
CASSRTRDWETQYF
TGCGCCAGCAGCCGAACAAGGGATTGGGAGACCCAGTACTTC
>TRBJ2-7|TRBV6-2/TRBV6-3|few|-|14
CASSSRHGGYEQYF
TGTGCCAGCAGTTCACGACACGGAGGCTACGAGCAGTACTTC
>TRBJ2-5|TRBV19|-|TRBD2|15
CASSIEAGYQETQYF
TGTGCCAGTAGTATAGAAGCGGGATACCAAGAGACCCAGTACTTC
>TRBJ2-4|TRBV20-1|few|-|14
CRQIVGNAKNIQYF
TGCAGGCAGATAGTAGGGAACGCCAAAAACATTCAGTACTTC
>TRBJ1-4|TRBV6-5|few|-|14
CASSYKGWGEKLFF
TGTGCCAGCAGTTACAAGGGGTGGGGCGAAAAACTGTTTTTT
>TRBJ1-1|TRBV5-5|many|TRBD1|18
CASSVSGTGSYTYAEAFF
TGTGCCAGCAGCGTATCCGGGACAGGAAGCTACACTTACGCTGAAGCTTTCTTT
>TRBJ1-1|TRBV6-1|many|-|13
CASSRSSNTEAFF
TGTGCCAGCAGTCGGTCCTCGAACACTGAAGCTTTCTTT
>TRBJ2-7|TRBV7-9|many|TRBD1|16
CASSFPGQGAIYEQYF
TGTGCCAGCAGCTTTCCGGGACAGGGGGCAATCTACGAGCAGTACTTC
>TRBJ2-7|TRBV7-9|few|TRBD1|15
CASSLVETGVYEQYF
TGTGCCAGCAGCTTAGTTGAGACAGGGGTCTACGAGCAGTACTTC
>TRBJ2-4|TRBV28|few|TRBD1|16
CASRPWTGNTKNIQYF
TGTGCCAGCAGGCCCTGGACAGGCAATACTAAAAACATTCAGTACTTC
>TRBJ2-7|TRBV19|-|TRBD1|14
CASSLRQGDYEQYF
TGTGCCAGTAGTCTCAGACAGGGAGACTACGAGCAGTACTTC
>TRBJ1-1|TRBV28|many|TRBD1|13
CASSLTGPTEAFF
TGTGCCAGCAGTTTGACAGGGCCCACTGAAGCTTTCTTT
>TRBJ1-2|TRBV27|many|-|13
CASSLNRVSGYTF
TGTGCCAGCAGTTTGAACAGGGTCTCTGGCTACACCTTC
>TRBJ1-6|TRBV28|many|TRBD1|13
CASGQGEVSPLHF
TGTGCCAGCGGACAGGGGGAGGTTTCACCCCTCCACTTT
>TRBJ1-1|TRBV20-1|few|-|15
CSARPGAGPNTEAFF
TGCAGTGCTAGACCCGGTGCAGGACCAAACACTGAAGCTTTCTTT
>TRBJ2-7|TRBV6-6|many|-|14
CASSYSMLGYEQYF
TGTGCCAGCAGTTACTCGATGCTGGGCTACGAGCAGTACTTC
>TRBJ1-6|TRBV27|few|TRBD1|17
CASRLSSRDRGHSPLHF
TGTGCCAGCAGACTAAGCTCCCGGGACAGGGGACATTCACCCCTCCACTTT
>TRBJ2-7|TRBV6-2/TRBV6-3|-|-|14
CASCGSGAPYEQYF
TGTGCCAGCTGCGGGTCAGGGGCACCCTACGAGCAGTACTTC
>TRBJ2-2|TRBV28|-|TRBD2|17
CASSQDSSGANTGELFF
TGCGCCAGCAGCCAAGATTCTAGCGGGGCGAACACCGGGGAGCTGTTTTTT
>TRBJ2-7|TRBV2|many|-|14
CASSERYSSYEQYF
TGTGCCAGCAGTGAGAGGTACTCCTCCTACGAGCAGTACTTC
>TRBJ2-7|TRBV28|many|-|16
CASSDLEGRNSLEQYF
TGTGCCAGCAGCGACCTGGAGGGACGGAATAGTCTGGAGCAGTACTTC
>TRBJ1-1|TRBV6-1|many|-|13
CASGAGGWTEAFF
TGTGCCAGCGGGGCGGGAGGGTGGACTGAAGCTTTCTTT
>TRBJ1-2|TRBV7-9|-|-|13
CASSLQADYGYTF
TGTGCCAGCAGCTTACAAGCGGACTATGGCTACACCTTC
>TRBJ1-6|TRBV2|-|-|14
CASRGGFPNSPLHF
TGTGCCAGCAGAGGCGGGTTCCCCAATTCACCCCTCCACTTT
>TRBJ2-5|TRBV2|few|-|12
CASSVNGETQYF
TGTGCCAGCAGCGTCAATGGCGAGACCCAGTACTTC
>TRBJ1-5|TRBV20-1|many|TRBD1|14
CSARPGGGNQPQHF
TGCAGTGCTAGACCAGGGGGTGGCAATCAGCCCCAGCATTTT
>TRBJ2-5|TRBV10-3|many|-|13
CAISELGGETQYF
TGTGCCATCAGTGAGCTAGGGGGAGAGACCCAGTACTTC
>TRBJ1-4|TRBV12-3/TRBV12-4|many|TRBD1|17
CASSPSGTGGRGEKLFF
TGTGCCAGCAGTCCTTCCGGGACAGGGGGCCGAGGTGAAAAACTGTTTTTT
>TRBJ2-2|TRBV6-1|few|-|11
CASRKGGELFF
TGTGCCAGCAGGAAGGGCGGGGAGCTGTTTTTT
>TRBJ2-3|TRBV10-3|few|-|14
CAISEQGTTDTQYF
TGTGCCATCAGTGAACAGGGTACTACAGATACGCAGTATTTT
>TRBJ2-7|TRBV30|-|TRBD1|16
CAWSPPKLTGAGEQYF
TGTGCCTGGAGTCCTCCGAAACTCACAGGGGCAGGCGAGCAGTACTTC
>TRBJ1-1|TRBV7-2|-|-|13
CASSLELYTEAFF
TGTGCCAGCAGCTTAGAGTTATACACTGAAGCTTTCTTT
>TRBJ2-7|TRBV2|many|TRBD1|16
CASSDRPWTGNYEQYF
TGTGCCAGCAGTGATAGACCCTGGACAGGAAACTACGAGCAGTACTTC
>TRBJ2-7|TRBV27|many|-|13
CASSFGQGGEQYF
TGTGCCAGCAGTTTCGGTCAGGGCGGCGAGCAGTACTTC
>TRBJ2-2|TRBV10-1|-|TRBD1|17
CASSAPPGQGTSGELFF
TGCGCCAGCAGCGCCCCTCCGGGACAGGGAACGTCCGGGGAGCTGTTTTTT
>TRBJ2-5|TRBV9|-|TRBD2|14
CASSVYGGTETQYF
TGTGCCAGCAGCGTCTACGGGGGGACCGAGACCCAGTACTTC